This record looks at one T cell receptor (beta chain) sequence and its context. These data come from a study of Ad26.COV2.S vaccination and SARS-CoV-2 variants. The overall study: In the COV1001 trial, the donor was in the Ad26.COV2.S arm.

TCRdb keeps only in-frame clones here, not all; method: immunoSEQ multiplex PCR. The top ten clones hold roughly 13% of a sample with 500,000 or so clones, around 88% of them seen once. Indicated treatment: 19 received Ad26.COV2.S at low or high dose, single or two shots; about 5 received placebo; per-sample allocation not given. Day 63 following the first vaccine or placebo injection was when the samples were taken. Germline assignment: CDR1 LGHNA and CDR2 YNFKEQ. The CDR3 covers 18 residues. V gave up 4 bases and J gave up 8 bases; unmatched junction bases: 17. The chain joins TRBV4-2 to TRBJ2-1; 10 bases agree with TRBD2. Sequenced material: peripheral blood, taken in a trial of Ad26.COV2.S vaccine versus placebo. This receptor was obtained from a person aged 18-60 years who received the Ad26.COV2.S COVID-19 vaccine or a placebo. The CDR3 is CASSPPRAGGGIGYEQFF. The DNA for the CDR3 is TGTGCCAGCAGCCCACCTAGAGCGGGAGGGGGTATTGGGTATGAGCAGTTCTTC.